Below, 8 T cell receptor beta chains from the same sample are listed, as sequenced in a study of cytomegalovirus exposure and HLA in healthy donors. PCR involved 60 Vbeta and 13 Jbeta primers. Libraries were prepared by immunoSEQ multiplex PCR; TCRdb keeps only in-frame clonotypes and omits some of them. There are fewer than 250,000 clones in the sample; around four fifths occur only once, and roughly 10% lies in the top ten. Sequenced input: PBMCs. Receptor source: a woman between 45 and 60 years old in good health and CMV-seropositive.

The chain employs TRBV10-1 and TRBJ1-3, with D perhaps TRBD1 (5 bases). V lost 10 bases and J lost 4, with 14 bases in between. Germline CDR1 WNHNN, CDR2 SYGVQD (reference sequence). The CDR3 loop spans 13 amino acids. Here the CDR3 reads CATGPTAGNTIYF. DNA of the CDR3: TGCGCCACCGGTCCGACAGCGGGAAACACCATATATTTT.

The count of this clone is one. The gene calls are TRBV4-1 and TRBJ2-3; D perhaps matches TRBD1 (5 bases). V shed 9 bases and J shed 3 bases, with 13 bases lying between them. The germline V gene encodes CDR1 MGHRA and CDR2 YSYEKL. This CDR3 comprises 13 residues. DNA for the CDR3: TGCGCCAGTCGACCGACAGCAACAGATACGCAGTATTTT. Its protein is CASRPTATDTQYF.

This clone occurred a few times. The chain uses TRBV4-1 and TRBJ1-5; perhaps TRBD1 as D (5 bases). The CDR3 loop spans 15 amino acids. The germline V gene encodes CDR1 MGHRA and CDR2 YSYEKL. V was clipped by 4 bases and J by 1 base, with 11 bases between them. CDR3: CASSRRGMSNQPQHF. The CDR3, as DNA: TGCGCCAGCAGCCGGCGGGGGATGAGCAATCAGCCCCAGCATTTT.

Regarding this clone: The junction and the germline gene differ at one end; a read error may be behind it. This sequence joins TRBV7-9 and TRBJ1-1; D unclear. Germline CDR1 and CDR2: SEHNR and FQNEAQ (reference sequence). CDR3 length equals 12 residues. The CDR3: CSSRRGNTEAFF. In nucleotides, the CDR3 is TGTTCCAGCCGCCGGGGAAACACTGAAGCTTTCTTT. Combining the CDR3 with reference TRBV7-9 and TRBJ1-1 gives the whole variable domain DTGVSQNPRHKITKRGQNVTFRCDPISEHNRLYWYRQTLGQGPEFLTYFQNEAQLEKSRLLSDRFSAERPKGSFSTLEIQRTEQGDSAMYLCSSRRGNTEAFFGQGTRLTVV.

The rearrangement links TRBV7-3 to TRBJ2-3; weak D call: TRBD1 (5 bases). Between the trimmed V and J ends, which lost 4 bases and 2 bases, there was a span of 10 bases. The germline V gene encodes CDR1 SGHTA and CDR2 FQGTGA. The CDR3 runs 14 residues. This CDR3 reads CASSWGTFTDTQYF. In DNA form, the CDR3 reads TGTGCCAGCAGCTGGGGCACCTTCACAGATACGCAGTATTTT. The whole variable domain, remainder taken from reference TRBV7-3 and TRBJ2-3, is GAGVSQTPSNKVTEKGKYVELRCDPISGHTALYWYRQSLGQGPEFLIYFQGTGAADDSGLPNDRFFAVRPEGSVSTLKIQRTERGDSAVYLCASSWGTFTDTQYFGPGTRLTVL.

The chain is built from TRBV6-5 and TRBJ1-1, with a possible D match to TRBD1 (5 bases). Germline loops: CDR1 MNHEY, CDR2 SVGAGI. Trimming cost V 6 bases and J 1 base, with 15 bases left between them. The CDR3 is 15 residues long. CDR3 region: CASSGRQTSNTEAFF. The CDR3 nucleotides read TGTGCCAGCAGCGGACGACAGACTTCGAACACTGAAGCTTTCTTT.

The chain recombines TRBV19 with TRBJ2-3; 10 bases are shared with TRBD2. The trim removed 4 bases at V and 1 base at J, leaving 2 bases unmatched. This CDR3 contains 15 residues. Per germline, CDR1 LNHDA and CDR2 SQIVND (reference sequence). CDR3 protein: CASSTTSGGTDTQYF. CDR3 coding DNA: TGTGCCAGTAGTACCACTAGCGGGGGCACAGATACGCAGTATTTT.

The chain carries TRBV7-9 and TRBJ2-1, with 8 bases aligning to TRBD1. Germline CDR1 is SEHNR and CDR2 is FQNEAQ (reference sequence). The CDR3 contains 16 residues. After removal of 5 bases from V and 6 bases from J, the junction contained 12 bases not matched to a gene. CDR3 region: CASSPFPRGRVNEQFF. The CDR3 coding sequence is TGTGCCAGCAGCCCTTTCCCCAGGGGGCGGGTCAATGAGCAGTTCTTC.